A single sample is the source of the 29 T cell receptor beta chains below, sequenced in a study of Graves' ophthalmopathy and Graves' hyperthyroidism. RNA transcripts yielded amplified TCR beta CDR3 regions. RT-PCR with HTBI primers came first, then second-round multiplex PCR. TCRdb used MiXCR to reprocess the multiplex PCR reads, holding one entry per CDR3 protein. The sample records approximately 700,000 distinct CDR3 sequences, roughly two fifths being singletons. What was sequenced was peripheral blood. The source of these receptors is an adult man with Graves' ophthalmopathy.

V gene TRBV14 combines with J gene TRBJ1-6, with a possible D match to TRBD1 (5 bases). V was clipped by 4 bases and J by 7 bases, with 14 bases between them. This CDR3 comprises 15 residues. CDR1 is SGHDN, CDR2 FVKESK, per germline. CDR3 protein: CASSRSAGTNSPLHF. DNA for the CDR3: TGTGCCAGCAGCCGGTCGGCAGGGACGAATTCACCCCTCCACTTT.

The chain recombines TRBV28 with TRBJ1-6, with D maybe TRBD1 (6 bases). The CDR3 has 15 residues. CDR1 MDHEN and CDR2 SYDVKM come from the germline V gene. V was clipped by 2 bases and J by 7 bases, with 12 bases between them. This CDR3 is CASSLQGQRNSPLHF. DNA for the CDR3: TGTGCCAGCAGTTTACAGGGGCAAAGGAATTCACCCCTCCACTTT.

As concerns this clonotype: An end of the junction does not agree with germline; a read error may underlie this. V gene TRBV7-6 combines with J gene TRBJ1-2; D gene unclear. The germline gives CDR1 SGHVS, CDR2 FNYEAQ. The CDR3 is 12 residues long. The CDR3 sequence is CASSQVGLGYTF. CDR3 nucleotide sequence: TGCGCCAGCAGCCAAGTAGGGCTTGGCTACACCTTC.

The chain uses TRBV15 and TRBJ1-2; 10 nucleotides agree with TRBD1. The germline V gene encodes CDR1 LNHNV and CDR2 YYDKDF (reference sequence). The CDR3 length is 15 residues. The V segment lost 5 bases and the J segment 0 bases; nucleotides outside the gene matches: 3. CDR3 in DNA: TGTGCCACCAGCGGCGGACAGGGGGCTAACTATGGCTACACCTTC. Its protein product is CATSGGQGANYGYTF. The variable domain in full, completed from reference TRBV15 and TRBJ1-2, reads DAMVIQNPRYQVTQFGKPVTLSCSQTLNHNVMYWYQQKSSQAPKLLFHYYDKDFNNEADTPDNFQSRRPNTSFCFLDIRSPGLGDTAMYLCATSGGQGANYGYTFGSGTRLTVV.

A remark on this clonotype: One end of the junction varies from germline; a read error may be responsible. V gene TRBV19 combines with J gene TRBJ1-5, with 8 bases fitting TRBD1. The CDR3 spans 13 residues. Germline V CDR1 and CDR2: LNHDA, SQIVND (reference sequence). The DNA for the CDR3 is TGTGCCAGTTCCGCAGGGGGCAAGCAGCCCCAGCATTTT. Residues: CASSAGGKQPQHF.

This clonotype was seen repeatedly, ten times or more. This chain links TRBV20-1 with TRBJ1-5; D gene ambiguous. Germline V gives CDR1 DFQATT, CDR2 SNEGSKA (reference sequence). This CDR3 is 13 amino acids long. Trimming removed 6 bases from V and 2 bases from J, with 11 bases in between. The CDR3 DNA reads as TGCAGTGCGAGGGCGGGTGGCAATCAGCCCCAGCATTTT. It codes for CSARAGGNQPQHF.

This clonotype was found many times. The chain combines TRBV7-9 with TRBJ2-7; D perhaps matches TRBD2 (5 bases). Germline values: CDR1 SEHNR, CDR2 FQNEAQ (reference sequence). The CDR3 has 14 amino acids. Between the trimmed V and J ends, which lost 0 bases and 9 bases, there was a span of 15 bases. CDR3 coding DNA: TGTGCCAGCAGCTTAGCGGGAGACGGAGACGCGCAGTACTTC. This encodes CASSLAGDGDAQYF.

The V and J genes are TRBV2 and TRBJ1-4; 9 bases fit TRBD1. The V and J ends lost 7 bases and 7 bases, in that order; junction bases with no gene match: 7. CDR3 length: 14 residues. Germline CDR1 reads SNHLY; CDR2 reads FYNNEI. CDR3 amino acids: CASTQDRGGEKLFF. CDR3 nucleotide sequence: TGTGCCAGCACTCAGGACAGGGGAGGTGAAAAACTGTTTTTT.

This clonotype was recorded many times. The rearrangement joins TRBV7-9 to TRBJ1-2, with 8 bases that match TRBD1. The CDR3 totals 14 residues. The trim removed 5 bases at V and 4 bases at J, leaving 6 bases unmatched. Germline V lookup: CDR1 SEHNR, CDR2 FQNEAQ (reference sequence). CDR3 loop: CASSRAGGVYGYTF. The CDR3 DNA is TGTGCCAGCAGCCGTGCAGGGGGCGTCTATGGCTACACCTTC.

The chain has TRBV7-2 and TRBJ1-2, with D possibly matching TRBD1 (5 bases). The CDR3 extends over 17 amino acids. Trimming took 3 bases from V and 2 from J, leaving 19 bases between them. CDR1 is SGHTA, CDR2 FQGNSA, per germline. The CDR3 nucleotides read TGTGCCAGCAGCTTGGACCCCACGACAGTGAAGAACTATGGCTACACCTTC. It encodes CASSLDPTTVKNYGYTF.

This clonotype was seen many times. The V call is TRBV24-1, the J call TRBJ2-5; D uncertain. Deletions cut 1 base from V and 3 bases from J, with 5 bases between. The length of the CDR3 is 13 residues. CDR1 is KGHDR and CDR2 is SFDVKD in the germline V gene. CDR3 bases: TGTGCCACCAGTGATTTTACAGAAGAGACCCAGTACTTC. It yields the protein CATSDFTEETQYF.

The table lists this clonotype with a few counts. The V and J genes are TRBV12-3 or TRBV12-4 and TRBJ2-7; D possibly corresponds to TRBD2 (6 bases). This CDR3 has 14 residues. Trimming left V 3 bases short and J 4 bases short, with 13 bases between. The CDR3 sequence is CASSFGTLTYEQYF. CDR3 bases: TGTGCCAGCAGTTTCGGGACTCTGACTTACGAGCAGTACTTC.

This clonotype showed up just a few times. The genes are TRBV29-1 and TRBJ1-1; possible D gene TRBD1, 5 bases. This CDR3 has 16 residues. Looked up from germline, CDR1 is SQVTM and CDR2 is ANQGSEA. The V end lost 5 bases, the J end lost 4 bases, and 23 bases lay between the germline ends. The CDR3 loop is CSVFFLTKMGRTEAFF. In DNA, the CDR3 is TGCAGCGTTTTTTTTCTGACGAAGATGGGGCGCACTGAAGCTTTCTTT.

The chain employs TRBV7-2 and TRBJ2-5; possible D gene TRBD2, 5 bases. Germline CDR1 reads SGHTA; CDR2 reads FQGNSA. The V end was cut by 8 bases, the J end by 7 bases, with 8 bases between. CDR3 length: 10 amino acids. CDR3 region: CASALGTQYF. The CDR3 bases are TGTGCCAGCGCACTAGGGACCCAGTACTTC.

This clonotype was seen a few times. CDR3 region: CATSRGIALSTDTQYF. CDR3 sequence (DNA): TGTGCCACCAGCAGAGGTATAGCGCTTAGCACAGATACGCAGTATTTT. This chain links TRBV15 with TRBJ2-3, with D perhaps matching TRBD2 (5 bases). This CDR3 spans 16 amino acids. Looked up from germline, CDR1 is LNHNV and CDR2 is YYDKDF (reference sequence). V was clipped by 1 base and J by 0 bases, with 11 bases between them.

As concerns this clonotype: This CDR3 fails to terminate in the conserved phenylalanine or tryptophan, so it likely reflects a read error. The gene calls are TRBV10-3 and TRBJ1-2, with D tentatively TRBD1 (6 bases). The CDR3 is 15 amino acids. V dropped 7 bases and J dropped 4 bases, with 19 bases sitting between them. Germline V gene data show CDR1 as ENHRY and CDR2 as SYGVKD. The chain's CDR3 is CAINSGAYRAYGYTI. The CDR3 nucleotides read TGTGCCATCAACTCTGGGGCTTACAGGGCCTATGGCTACACCATC.

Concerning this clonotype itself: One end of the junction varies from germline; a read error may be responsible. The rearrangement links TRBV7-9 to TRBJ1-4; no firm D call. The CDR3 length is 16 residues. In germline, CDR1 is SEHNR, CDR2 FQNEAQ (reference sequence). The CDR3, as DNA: TGCGCCAGCAGCCAAGGGCGAAGAGGTTCTGGGGAAAAACTGTTTTTT. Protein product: CASSQGRRGSGEKLFF.

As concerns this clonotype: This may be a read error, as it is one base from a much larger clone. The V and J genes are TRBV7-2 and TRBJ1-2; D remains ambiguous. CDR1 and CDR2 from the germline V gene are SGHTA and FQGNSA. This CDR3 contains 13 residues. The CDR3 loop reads CANSLGSTYGYTF. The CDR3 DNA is TGTGCCAACAGCTTAGGAAGTACCTATGGCTACACCTTC.

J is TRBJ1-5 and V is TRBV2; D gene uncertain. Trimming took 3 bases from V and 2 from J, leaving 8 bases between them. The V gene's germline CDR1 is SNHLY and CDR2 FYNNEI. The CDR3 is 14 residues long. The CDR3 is CASSDIGRNQPQHF. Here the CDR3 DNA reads TGTGCCAGCAGTGACATAGGGCGCAATCAGCCCCAGCATTTT.

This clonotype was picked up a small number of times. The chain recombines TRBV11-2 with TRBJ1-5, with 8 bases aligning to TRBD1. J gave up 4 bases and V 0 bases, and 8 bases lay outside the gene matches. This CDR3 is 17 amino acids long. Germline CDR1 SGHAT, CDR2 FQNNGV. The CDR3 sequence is CASSLEATGTGNQPQHF. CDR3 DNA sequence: TGTGCCAGCAGCTTAGAAGCAACCGGGACAGGTAATCAGCCCCAGCATTTT.

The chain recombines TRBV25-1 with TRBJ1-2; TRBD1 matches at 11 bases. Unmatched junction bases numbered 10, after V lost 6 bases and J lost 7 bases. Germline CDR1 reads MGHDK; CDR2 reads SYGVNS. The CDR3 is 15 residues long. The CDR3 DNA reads TGTGCCAGCAGCTTAGGACAGGGGGCGGGCGGTGGCTACACCTTC. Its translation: CASSLGQGAGGGYTF.

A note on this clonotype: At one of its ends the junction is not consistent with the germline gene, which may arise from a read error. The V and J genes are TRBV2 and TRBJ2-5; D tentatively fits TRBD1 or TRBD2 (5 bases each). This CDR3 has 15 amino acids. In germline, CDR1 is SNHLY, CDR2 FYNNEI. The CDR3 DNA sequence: TGCGCCAGCAGCCAAGGGGACGCCCCACAAGAGACCCAGTACTTC. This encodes CASSQGDAPQETQYF.

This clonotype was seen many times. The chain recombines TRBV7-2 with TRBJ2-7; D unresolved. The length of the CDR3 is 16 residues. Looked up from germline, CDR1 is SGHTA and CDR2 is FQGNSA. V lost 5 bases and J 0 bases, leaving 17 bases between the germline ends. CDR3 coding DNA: TGTGCCAGCAGCGAAAGGGTGACGGCCAGCTCCTACGAGCAGTACTTC. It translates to CASSERVTASSYEQYF.

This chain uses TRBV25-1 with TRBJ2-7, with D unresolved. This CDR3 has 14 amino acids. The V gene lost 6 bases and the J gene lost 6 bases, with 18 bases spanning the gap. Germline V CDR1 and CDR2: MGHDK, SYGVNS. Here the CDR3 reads CASSHRRVSLEQYF. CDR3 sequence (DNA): TGTGCCAGCAGCCATAGGAGAGTCTCCCTCGAGCAGTACTTC.

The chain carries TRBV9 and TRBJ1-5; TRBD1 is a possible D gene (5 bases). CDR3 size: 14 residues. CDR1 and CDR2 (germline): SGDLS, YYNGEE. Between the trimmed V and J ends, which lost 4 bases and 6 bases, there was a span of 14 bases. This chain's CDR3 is CASSPDLGTQPQHF. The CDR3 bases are TGTGCCAGCAGCCCTGATTTGGGGACTCAGCCCCAGCATTTT.

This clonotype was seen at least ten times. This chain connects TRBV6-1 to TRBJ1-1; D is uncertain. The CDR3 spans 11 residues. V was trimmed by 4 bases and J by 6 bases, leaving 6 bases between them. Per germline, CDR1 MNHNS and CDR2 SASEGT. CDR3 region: CASSGPAEAFF. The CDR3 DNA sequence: TGTGCCAGCAGTGGACCGGCTGAAGCTTTCTTT.

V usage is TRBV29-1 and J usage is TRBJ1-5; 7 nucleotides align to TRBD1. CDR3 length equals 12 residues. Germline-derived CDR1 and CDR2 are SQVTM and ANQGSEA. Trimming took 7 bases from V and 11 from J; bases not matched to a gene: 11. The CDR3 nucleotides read TGCAGCGCCGTGCACAGGGGAGAGACCCAGCATTTT. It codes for CSAVHRGETQHF.

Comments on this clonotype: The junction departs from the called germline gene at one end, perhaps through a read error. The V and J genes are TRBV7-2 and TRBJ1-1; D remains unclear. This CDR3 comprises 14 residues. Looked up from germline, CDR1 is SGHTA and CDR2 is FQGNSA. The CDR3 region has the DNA TGCGCCAGCAGCCAAACGGACGGCAACACTGAAGCTTTCTTT. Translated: CASSQTDGNTEAFF. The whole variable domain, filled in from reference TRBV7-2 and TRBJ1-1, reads GAGVSQSPSNKVTEKGKDVELRCDPISGHTALYWYRQSLGQGLEFLIYFQGNSAPDKSGLPSDRFSAERTGGSVSTLTIQRTQQEDSAVYLCASSQTDGNTEAFFGQGTRLTVV.

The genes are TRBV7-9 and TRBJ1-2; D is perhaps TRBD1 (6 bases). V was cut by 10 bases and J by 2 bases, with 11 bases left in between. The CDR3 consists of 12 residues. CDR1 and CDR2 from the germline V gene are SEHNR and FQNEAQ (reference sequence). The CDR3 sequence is CAITTGNYGYTF. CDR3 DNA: TGTGCCATCACTACAGGGAACTATGGCTACACCTTC.